The rows below give T cell receptor beta chains drawn from one sample of a study of OX40 agonist ivuxolimab in advanced cancers. Only in-frame clones appear in the TCRdb table, and some are missing; sequencing was by immunoSEQ multiplex PCR. The table has tens of thousands of clones, over 80% seen once; the top ten hold roughly 3.3%. The source material was CD4+ or CD8+ T cells sorted from blood, sampled in a trial of the OX40 agonist ivuxolimab. All receptors derive from an adult with an advanced solid tumor such as melanoma, head and neck, liver or kidney cancer. Both conserved end residues are part of each CDR3. The D gene is left open where the match is weak. Clone size is stated in some rows and not others, as once, few, many or a class when expanded.

v_gene,j_gene,abundance,d_gene,CDR3aa,CDR3nt
TRBV21-1,TRBJ2-7,NA,NA,CASSRQKSYEQYF,TGTGCCAGCAGCCGACAGAAGAGCTACGAGCAGTACTTC
TRBV7-2,TRBJ1-3,NA,NA,CASSLGRQYENTIYF,TGTGCCAGCAGCTTAGGTAGACAGTACGAAAACACCATATATTTT
TRBV19,TRBJ2-2,NA,NA,CASTPGQNTGELFF,TGTGCCAGTACCCCCGGACAGAACACCGGGGAGCTGTTTTTT
TRBV29-1,TRBJ1-2,NA,NA,CSVVSGYGYTF,TGCAGCGTTGTAAGCGGATATGGCTACACCTTC
TRBV6-1,TRBJ2-1,once,NA,CASSEMGSGSYNEQFF,TGTGCCAGCAGTGAAATGGGAAGCGGTTCCTACAATGAGCAGTTCTTC
TRBV28,TRBJ2-1,NA,NA,CASSPYRGEQFF,TGTGCCAGCAGTCCCTACCGGGGTGAGCAGTTCTTC
TRBV14,TRBJ2-5,NA,TRBD1,CASSLQGTRGETQYF,TGTGCCAGCAGCTTACAGGGGACCCGCGGGGAGACCCAGTACTTC
TRBV7-2,TRBJ1-6,NA,NA,CASSSRGWPLRDSPLHF,TGTGCCAGCAGCTCCCGAGGGTGGCCGCTAAGGGATTCACCCCTCCACTTT
TRBV2,TRBJ2-7,NA,TRBD2,CASSESAGGIYEQYF,TGTGCCAGCAGTGAATCGGCCGGGGGGATCTACGAGCAGTACTTC
TRBV29-1,TRBJ1-1,NA,NA,CSVAVGTEAFF,TGCAGCGTTGCGGTGGGAACTGAAGCTTTCTTT
TRBV19,TRBJ1-2,NA,TRBD1,CASSRDRGKWDGYTF,TGTGCCAGTAGCCGGGACAGGGGAAAATGGGATGGCTACACCTTC
TRBV7-8,TRBJ1-5,NA,NA,CASTRVSNQPQHF,TGTGCCAGCACCCGGGTTAGCAATCAGCCCCAGCATTTT
TRBV30,TRBJ1-1,NA,NA,CAWSTEQANTEAFF,TGTGCCTGGAGCACGGAGCAGGCGAACACTGAAGCTTTCTTT
TRBV5-6,TRBJ2-1,NA,TRBD2,CASSLVRTSVLNEQFF,TGTGCCAGCAGCTTGGTGCGGACTAGCGTTTTAAATGAGCAGTTCTTC
TRBV4-2,TRBJ1-1,NA,NA,CASSQEGSEAFF,TGTGCCAGCAGCCAAGAGGGGTCTGAAGCTTTCTTT
TRBV14,TRBJ2-7,NA,NA,CASSQLSSTYEQYF,TGTGCCAGCAGCCAATTGAGCTCTACCTACGAGCAGTACTTC
TRBV6-1,TRBJ1-1,NA,NA,CASSEFQAFF,TGTGCCAGCAGTGAATTCCAAGCTTTCTTT
TRBV7-2,TRBJ2-7,NA,NA,CASSLVLRGSYEQYF,TGTGCCAGCAGCTTAGTTCTACGGGGGAGCTACGAGCAGTACTTC
TRBV11-3,TRBJ2-7,NA,TRBD1,CASSLGGTGTYEQYF,TGTGCCAGCAGCTTAGGGGGGACAGGAACGTACGAGCAGTACTTC
TRBV29-1,TRBJ2-7,NA,NA,CSGGHTGNEQYF,TGCAGCGGAGGACATACAGGGAACGAGCAGTACTTC
TRBV9,TRBJ2-5,NA,TRBD2,CASSPRGEGETQYF,TGTGCCAGCAGCCCCCGTGGGGAGGGAGAGACCCAGTACTTC
TRBV7-9,TRBJ2-7,once,TRBD2,CASRAVTSAYYEQYF,TGTGCCAGCAGGGCCGTGACTAGCGCTTACTACGAGCAGTACTTC
TRBV11-2,TRBJ2-1,few,TRBD2,CASSLVGAGDYNEQFF,TGTGCCAGCAGCTTAGTAGGGGCGGGAGACTACAATGAGCAGTTCTTC